This TCR beta chain was sequenced during a study of T cells after yellow fever vaccination. Study-wide results and caveats: The booster saw the reappearance of most primary-vaccination clones (around 95% CD4, 88% CD8). Repertoires sorted by FACS could include abundant clonotypes that are contaminants from the bulk population.

MiXCR, applied by TCRdb to the 5' RACE reads, yields one record per CDR3 protein. The table shows around 610,000 distinct CDR3 sequences, with roughly 14% occurring only once. V trimming: 7 bases; J trimming: 6 bases; junction bases outside the gene matches: 12. The germline V gene encodes CDR1 SEHNR and CDR2 FQNEAQ (reference sequence). The CDR3 covers 16 residues. Notes on this clonotype: Its cognate antigen is unknown.

The clonotype was recovered from a man younger than 40 who received the YFV17D yellow fever vaccine. The rearrangement joins TRBV7-9 to TRBJ2-1; 10 bases match TRBD1. Sequencing was performed on PBMCs, taken on the day of the yellow fever booster vaccination. CDR3 nucleotide sequence: TGTGCCAGCACCTCACCCGGGACAGGGGCTTCCAATGAGCAGTTCTTC. This translates into CASTSPGTGASNEQFF.